The TCR beta chain described here comes from a study of blood T cell repertoires in COVID-19. Germline-derived CDR1 and CDR2 are SGDLS and YYNGEE. Losses at the gene ends were 4 bases for V and 10 bases for J; bases not matched to a gene: 7. CDR3 length: 14 amino acids. Measured with immunoSEQ multiplex PCR; TCRdb has only the in-frame clones, and not every one. The table has roughly 70,000 clones, 80% to 85% seen once. The receptor's source is a woman aged 60-75 years with acute or convalescent COVID-19. This sequence joins TRBV9 and TRBJ1-6, with 8 bases aligning to TRBD1. Sequenced input: peripheral blood. The CDR3 DNA follows: TGTGCCAGCAGCACCGGACAGGGAGCCTCACCCCTCCACTTT. This sequence encodes CASSTGQGASPLHF. The variable domain in full, completed from reference TRBV9 and TRBJ1-6, reads DSGVTQTPKHLITATGQRVTLRCSPRSGDLSVYWYQQSLDQGLQFLIQYYNGEERAKGNILERFSAQQFPDLHSELNLSSLELGDSALYFCASSTGQGASPLHFGNGTRLTVT.